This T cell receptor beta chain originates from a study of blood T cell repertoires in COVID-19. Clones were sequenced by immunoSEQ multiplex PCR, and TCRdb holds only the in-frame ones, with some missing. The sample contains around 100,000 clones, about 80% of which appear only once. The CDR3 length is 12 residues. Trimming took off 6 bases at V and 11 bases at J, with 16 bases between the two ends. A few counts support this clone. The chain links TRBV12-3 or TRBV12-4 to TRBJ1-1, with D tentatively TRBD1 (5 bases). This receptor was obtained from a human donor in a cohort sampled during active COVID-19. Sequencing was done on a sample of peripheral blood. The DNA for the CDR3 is TGTGCCAGCAGCCACGGCGGGGCCGAGGCTTTCTTT. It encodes CASSHGGAEAFF.